The entry that follows covers one T cell receptor beta chain sequence. This table comes from immunoSEQ multiplex PCR, and its TCRdb copy is limited to in-frame clones, with some not included. The sample has nearly 55,000 clones, around 97% seen once. The V gene end was trimmed by 3 bases and the J gene end by 0 bases; junction bases not matched to a gene: 5. The CDR3 loop spans 15 amino acids. Germline V gene lookup returns CDR1 SGHAT and CDR2 FQNNGV. The entry originates in a study of control samples from healthy donors and cancer patients. The specimen was blood. The clonotype originates from a woman aged 25 to 45 in good health. The rearrangement links TRBV11-2 to TRBJ2-7; 7 bases align to TRBD2. The CDR3 nucleotides are TGTGCCAGCAGCTTCGGGAGGTTGAGCTCCTACGAGCAGTACTTC. The encoded protein is CASSFGRLSSYEQYF.